This is a list of T cell receptor beta chains from one sample in a study of cytomegalovirus exposure and HLA in healthy donors. The assay was immunoSEQ multiplex PCR, and TCRdb's table has in-frame clones only and misses some. The sample records about 69,000 clones, 96% being singletons. The source material was PBMCs. Source of these receptors: a woman between 18 and 29 years old in good health and CMV-seropositive. Both conserved end residues are trimmed from each CDR3. Fields, in order: J gene, V gene, CDR3 length, CDR3 protein.

TRBJ2-5 TRBV28 13 ASSFRGRDQETQY
TRBJ2-1 TRBV5-4 15 ASSLGGQRGTYNEQF
TRBJ2-3 TRBV6-5 11 AARTGEEDTQY
TRBJ2-6 TRBV2 14 ASRGQGLLGANVLT
TRBJ1-1 TRBV7-2 12 ASSPPRGSTEAF
TRBJ2-7 TRBV5-4 11 ASSLGLADEQY
TRBJ2-7 TRBV9 12 ASSAYDNRYEQY
TRBJ2-1 TRBV28 20 ASSLPTDRLARRVGPYNEQF
TRBJ2-5 TRBV7-2 15 ASSLAHGATAQETQY
TRBJ2-1 TRBV10-3 12 AISESGAYNEQF
TRBJ2-3 TRBV21-1 15 ASSTSACGERTDTQY
TRBJ2-1 TRBV7-2 17 ASSLATSLAGVAYNEQF
TRBJ2-1 TRBV7-7 15 ASSPFARESSYNEQF
TRBJ2-7 TRBV5-1 13 ASSLGLAAVYEQY
TRBJ2-3 TRBV28 13 ASSHGTGRRDTQY
TRBJ2-7 TRBV11-2 10 ASSRTGYEQY
TRBJ2-2 TRBV27 17 ASSLQAKQGFVFPGELF
TRBJ1-3 TRBV30 11 AWSAPNGNTIY
TRBJ2-1 TRBV7-9 13 ASSFRGRTYNEQF
TRBJ1-1 TRBV11-3 11 ATSDRGYTEAF
TRBJ2-3 TRBV9 15 ASSAWTSGRGRDTQY
TRBJ2-7 TRBV19 12 ASSIASSAYEQY
TRBJ1-1 TRBV19 13 ASSGQGAMNTEAF
TRBJ2-3 TRBV5-6 14 ASRVSPGYRGDTQY
TRBJ2-1 TRBV4-1 13 ASSQPLAGYNEQF
TRBJ2-2 TRBV18 13 ASSAQTGVTGELF
TRBJ1-1 TRBV10-3 13 AISEAEDNPVEAF
TRBJ2-3 TRBV6-5 11 ASSYDTQATQY
TRBJ1-3 TRBV7-2 13 ASSLVSGTGNTIY
TRBJ2-1 TRBV11-1 12 ASSRNSGDNEQF
TRBJ2-2 TRBV9 14 ASSVGSTGRGGELF
TRBJ2-2 TRBV27 11 ASSSSFTGELF
TRBJ2-5 TRBV6-1 11 ASSEGAAWTQY
TRBJ2-1 TRBV7-2 14 ASSLIIRTTSSRLF
TRBJ1-1 TRBV4-2 14 ASSQELAGRNTEAF
TRBJ1-5 TRBV2 17 ASRYTPGQGTYSNQPQH
TRBJ1-4 TRBV2 13 ASSLGQSTNEKLF
TRBJ2-1 TRBV11-3 11 ASSGRDRREQF
TRBJ1-1 TRBV5-4 13 ASSLAGQQNTEAF
TRBJ2-3 TRBV2 13 ASSELKLNTDTQY
TRBJ2-5 TRBV10-3 10 AIGTQEETQY
TRBJ2-7 TRBV19 13 ASSKTGQVYYEQY
TRBJ2-3 TRBV6-6 14 ASSSSRTGGSDTQY
TRBJ2-1 TRBV11-2 13 ASSYAGDRYNEQF
TRBJ1-1 TRBV27 11 ASSLARNTEAF
TRBJ1-4 TRBV7-8 17 ASSQRGKGHLATNEKLF
TRBJ1-2 TRBV13 11 ASSLGQNFGYT
TRBJ2-5 TRBV19 12 ASSMRAAQETQY
TRBJ1-1 TRBV19 14 ASSMPSRDTNTEAF
TRBJ2-1 TRBV7-8 18 ASSLGHWTSGSTAYNEQF
TRBJ1-3 TRBV4-1 13 ASSHRATGRNTIY
TRBJ2-1 TRBV27 11 ASRLAGRDEQF
TRBJ2-7 TRBV5-1 13 ASSKSDREAYEQY
TRBJ2-1 TRBV29-1 12 SVERQGFYNEQF
TRBJ1-2 TRBV6-5 13 ASSPDRIMSYGYT